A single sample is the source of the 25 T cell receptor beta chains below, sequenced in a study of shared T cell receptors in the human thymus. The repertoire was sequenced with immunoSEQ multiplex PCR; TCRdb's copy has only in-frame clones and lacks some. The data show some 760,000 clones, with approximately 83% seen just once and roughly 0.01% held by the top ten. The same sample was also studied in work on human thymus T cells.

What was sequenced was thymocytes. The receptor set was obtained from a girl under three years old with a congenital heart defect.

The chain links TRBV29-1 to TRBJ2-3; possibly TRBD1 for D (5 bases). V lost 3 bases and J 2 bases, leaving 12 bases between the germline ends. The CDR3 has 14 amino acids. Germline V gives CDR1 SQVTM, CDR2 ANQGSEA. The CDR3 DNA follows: TGCAGCGTTGAGCAAGACAGCCTCACAGATACGCAGTATTTT. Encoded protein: CSVEQDSLTDTQYF.

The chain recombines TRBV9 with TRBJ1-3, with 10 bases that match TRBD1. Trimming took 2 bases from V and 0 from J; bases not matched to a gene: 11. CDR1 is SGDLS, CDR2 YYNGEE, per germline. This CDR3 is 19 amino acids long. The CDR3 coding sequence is TGTGCCAGCAGCGTTTTGGACAGGGGGGGTAAGGACTCTGGAAACACCATATATTTT. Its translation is CASSVLDRGGKDSGNTIYF. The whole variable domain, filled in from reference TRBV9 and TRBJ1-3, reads DSGVTQTPKHLITATGQRVTLRCSPRSGDLSVYWYQQSLDQGLQFLIQYYNGEERAKGNILERFSAQQFPDLHSELNLSSLELGDSALYFCASSVLDRGGKDSGNTIYFGEGSWLTVV.

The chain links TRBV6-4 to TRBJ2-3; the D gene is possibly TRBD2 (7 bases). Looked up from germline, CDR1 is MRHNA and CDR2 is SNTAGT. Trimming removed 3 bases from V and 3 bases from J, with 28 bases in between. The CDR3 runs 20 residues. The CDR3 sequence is CASSESSLGQSGGGTDTQYF. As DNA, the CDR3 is TGTGCCAGCAGTGAATCTAGCCTCGGACAGTCGGGGGGCGGGACAGATACGCAGTATTTT.

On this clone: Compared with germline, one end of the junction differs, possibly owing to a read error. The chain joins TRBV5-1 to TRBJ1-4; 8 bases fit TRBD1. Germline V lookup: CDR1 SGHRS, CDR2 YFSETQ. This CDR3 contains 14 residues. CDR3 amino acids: CASSLGQANEKLFF. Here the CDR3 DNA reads TGTGCCAGCAGCTTGGGACAGGCTAATGAAAAACTGTTTTTT.

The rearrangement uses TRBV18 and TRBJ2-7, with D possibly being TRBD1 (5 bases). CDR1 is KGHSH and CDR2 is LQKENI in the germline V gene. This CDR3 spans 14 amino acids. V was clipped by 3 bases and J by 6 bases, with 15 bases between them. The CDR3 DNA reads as TGTGCCAGCTCACCCTGGGGCGCAGGTTGCGAGCAGTACTTC. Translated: CASSPWGAGCEQYF. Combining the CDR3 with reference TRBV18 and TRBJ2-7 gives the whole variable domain NAGVMQNPRHLVRRRGQEARLRCSPMKGHSHVYWYRQLPEEGLKFMVYLQKENIIDESGMPKERFSAEFPKEGPSILRIQQVVRGDSAAYFCASSPWGAGCEQYFGPGTRLTVT.

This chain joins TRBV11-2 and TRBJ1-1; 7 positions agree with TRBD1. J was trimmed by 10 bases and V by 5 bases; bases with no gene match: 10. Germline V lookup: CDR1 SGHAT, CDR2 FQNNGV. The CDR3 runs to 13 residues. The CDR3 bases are TGTGCCAGCAGCCAAAGTCGACAGGGTCGAGCTTTCTTT. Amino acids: CASSQSRQGRAFF. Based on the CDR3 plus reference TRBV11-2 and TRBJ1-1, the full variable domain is EAGVAQSPRYKIIEKRQSVAFWCNPISGHATLYWYQQILGQGPKLLIQFQNNGVVDDSQLPKDRFSAERLKGVDSTLKIQPAKLEDSAVYLCASSQSRQGRAFFGQGTRLTVV.

CDR3 in DNA: TGTGCCAGCAGCCAACCCGGGGGGGGAGGGACTAGCGGGGCGACAGATACGCAGTATTTT. This codes for CASSQPGGGGTSGATDTQYF. V usage is TRBV4-2 and J usage is TRBJ2-3; 13 bases align to TRBD2. Germline V gene data show CDR1 as LGHNA and CDR2 as YNFKEQ. The CDR3 extends over 20 amino acids. Unmatched junction bases numbered 14, after V lost 2 bases and J lost 3 bases.

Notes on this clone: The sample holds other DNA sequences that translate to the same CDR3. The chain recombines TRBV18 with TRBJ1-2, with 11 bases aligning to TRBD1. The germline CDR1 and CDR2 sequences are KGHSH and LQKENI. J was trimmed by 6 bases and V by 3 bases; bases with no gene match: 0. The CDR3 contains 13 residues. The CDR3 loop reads CASSPGQGDGYTF. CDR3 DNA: TGTGCCAGCTCACCGGGACAGGGGGATGGCTACACCTTC. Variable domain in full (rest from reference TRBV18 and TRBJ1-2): NAGVMQNPRHLVRRRGQEARLRCSPMKGHSHVYWYRQLPEEGLKFMVYLQKENIIDESGMPKERFSAEFPKEGPSILRIQQVVRGDSAAYFCASSPGQGDGYTFGSGTRLTVV.

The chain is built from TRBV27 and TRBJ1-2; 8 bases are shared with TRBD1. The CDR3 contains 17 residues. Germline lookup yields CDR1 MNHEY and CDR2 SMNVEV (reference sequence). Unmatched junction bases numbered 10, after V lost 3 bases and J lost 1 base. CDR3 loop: CASSFTLGQGLNYGYTF. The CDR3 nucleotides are TGTGCCAGCAGTTTTACCCTAGGACAGGGACTTAACTATGGCTACACCTTC.

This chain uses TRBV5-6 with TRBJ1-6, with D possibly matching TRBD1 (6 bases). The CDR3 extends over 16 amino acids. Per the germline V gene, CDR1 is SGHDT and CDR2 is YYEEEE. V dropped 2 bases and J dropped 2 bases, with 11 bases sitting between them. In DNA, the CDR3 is TGTGCCAGCAGCTTTTGGGACAAAACCTATAATTCACCCCTCCACTTT. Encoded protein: CASSFWDKTYNSPLHF. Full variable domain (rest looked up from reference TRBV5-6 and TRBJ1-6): DAGVTQSPTHLIKTRGQQVTLRCSPKSGHDTVSWYQQALGQGPQFIFQYYEEEERQRGNFPDRFSGHQFPNYSSELNVNALLLGDSALYLCASSFWDKTYNSPLHFGNGTRLTVT.

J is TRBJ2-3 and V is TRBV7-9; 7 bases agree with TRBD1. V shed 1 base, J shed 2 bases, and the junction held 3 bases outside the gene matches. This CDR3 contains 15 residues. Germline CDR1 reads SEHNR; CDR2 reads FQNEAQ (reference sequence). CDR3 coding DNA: TGTGCCAGCAGCTTAGACAGGGGTTACACAGATACGCAGTATTTT. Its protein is CASSLDRGYTDTQYF.

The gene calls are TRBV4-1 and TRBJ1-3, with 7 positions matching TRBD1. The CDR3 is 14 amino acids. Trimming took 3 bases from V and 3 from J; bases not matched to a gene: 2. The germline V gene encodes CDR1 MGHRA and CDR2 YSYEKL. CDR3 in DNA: TGCGCCAGCAGCCACAGGGGGTTTGGAAACACCATATATTTT. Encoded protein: CASSHRGFGNTIYF.

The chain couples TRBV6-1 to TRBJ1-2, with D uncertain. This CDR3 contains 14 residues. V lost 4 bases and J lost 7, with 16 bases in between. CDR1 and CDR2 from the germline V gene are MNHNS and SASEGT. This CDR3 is CASSVSRTGTGYTF. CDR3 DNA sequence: TGTGCCAGCAGTGTAAGTCGGACGGGAACTGGCTACACCTTC.

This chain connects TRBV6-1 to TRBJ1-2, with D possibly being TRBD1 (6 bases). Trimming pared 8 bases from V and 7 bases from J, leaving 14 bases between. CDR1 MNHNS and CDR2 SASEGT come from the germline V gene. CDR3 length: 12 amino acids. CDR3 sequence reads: CASPGAASGYTF. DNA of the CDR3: TGTGCCAGCCCAGGGGCGGCTTCTGGCTACACCTTC.

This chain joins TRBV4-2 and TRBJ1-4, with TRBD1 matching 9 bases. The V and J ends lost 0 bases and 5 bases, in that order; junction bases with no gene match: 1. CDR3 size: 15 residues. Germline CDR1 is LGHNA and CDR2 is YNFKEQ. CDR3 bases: TGTGCCAGCAGCCAAGATGGGACAGGGAATGAAAAACTGTTTTTT. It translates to CASSQDGTGNEKLFF.

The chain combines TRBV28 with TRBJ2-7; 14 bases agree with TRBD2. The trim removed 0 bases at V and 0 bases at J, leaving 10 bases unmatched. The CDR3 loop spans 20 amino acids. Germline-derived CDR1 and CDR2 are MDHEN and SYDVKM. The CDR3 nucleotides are TGTGCCAGCAGTTTATGGTGGGATAGGACTAGCGGGGGGCCCTCCTACGAGCAGTACTTC. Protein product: CASSLWWDRTSGGPSYEQYF.

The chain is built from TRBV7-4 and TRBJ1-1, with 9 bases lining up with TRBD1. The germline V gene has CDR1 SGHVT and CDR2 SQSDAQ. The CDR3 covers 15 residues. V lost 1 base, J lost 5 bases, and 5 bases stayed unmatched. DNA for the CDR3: TGTGCCAGCAGCTTAGATACAGGGGGCGGTACTGAAGCTTTCTTT. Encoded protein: CASSLDTGGGTEAFF.

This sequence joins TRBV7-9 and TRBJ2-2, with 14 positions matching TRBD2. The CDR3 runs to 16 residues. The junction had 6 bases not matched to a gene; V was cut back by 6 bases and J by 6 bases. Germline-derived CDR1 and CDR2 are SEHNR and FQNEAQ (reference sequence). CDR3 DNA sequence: TGTGCCAGCAGTCTCAGACTAGCGGGGGGGCCCGGGGAGCTGTTTTTT. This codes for CASSLRLAGGPGELFF.

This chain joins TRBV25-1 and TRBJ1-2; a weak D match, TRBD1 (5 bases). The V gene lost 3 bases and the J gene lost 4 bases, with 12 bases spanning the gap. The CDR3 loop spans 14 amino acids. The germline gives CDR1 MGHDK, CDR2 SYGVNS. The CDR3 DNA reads TGTGCCAGCAGTGATGCGGGGGGTGGCTATGGCTACACCTTC. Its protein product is CASSDAGGGYGYTF.

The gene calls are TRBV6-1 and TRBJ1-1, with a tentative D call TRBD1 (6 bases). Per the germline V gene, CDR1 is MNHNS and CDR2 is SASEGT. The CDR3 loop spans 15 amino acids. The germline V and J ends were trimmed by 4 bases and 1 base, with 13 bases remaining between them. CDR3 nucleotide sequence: TGTGCCAGCAGTGCTCGGACAGAAGAGAACACTGAAGCTTTCTTT. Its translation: CASSARTEENTEAFF.

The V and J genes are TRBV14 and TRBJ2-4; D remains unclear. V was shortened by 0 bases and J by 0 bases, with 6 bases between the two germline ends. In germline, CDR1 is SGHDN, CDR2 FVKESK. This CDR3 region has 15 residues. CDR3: CASSQDREAKNIQYF. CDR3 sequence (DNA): TGTGCCAGCAGCCAAGATCGAGAAGCCAAAAACATTCAGTACTTC.

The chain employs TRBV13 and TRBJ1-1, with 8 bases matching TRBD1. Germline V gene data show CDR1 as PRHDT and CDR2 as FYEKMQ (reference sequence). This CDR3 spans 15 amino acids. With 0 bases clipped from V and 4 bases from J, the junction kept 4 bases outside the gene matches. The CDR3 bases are TGTGCCAGCAGCTTAGGACAGGGGGGAGGCACTGAAGCTTTCTTT. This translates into CASSLGQGGGTEAFF.

As DNA, the CDR3 is TGTGCCAGCAGCGAACGGGGGGCCCGACAGGCTACTAACTATGGCTACACCTTC. Residues: CASSERGARQATNYGYTF. The J gene is TRBJ1-2, the V gene TRBV7-2, with D maybe TRBD1 (6 bases). V was shortened by 5 bases and J by 0 bases, with 22 bases between the two germline ends. Germline V lookup: CDR1 SGHTA, CDR2 FQGNSA. The CDR3 runs to 18 residues. The full variable domain, with the rest looked up from reference TRBV7-2 and TRBJ1-2, is GAGVSQSPSNKVTEKGKDVELRCDPISGHTALYWYRQSLGQGLEFLIYFQGNSAPDKSGLPSDRFSAERTGGSVSTLTIQRTQQEDSAVYLCASSERGARQATNYGYTFGSGTRLTVV.

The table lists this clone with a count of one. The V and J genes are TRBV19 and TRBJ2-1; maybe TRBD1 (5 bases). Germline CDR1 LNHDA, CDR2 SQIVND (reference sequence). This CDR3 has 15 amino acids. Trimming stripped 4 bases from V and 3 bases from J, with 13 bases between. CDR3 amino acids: CASSTDSEFYNEQFF. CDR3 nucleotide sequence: TGTGCCAGTAGTACCGACAGCGAATTCTACAATGAGCAGTTCTTC.

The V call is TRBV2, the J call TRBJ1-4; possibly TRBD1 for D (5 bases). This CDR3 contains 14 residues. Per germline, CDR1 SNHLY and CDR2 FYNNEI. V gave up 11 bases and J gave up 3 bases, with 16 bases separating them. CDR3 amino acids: CAAIGGRANEKLFF. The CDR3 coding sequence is TGTGCCGCCATCGGGGGACGGGCTAATGAAAAACTGTTTTTT.